This TCR beta chain was sequenced in a study of cytotoxic CD8 clonotypes in ibrutinib-treated CLL. Study-wide context: Response sampling occurred after a median approximately 12 months of treatment (range 6 to 36). The study's findings and limits: Clonality, elevated at ibrutinib response, dropped back toward baseline at progression. Sampling times differed between sustained-remission and progressing patients. Clonality correlated strongly with circulating CD8+ T cells and exceeded age-matched healthy donors at baseline.

Sequencing was performed with immunoSEQ multiplex PCR; in TCRdb, only in-frame clones are kept and a portion is missing. The repertoire holds 150,000 to 200,000 clones, with about 88% as singletons. Note on this clone: Its specificity is unknown.

The source of this sequence is a human donor with chronic lymphocytic leukemia. The sequences come from PBMCs, collected at disease progression, from a patient treated with ibrutinib.

The CDR3 here is CASSPDPREQFF. DNA for the CDR3: TGTGCCAGCAGCCCGGACCCGCGAGAGCAGTTCTTC. The rearrangement uses TRBV5-4 and TRBJ2-1; D is uncertain. CDR1 SGHNT and CDR2 YYREEE come from the germline V gene (reference sequence). The CDR3 consists of 12 residues. Trimming pared 4 bases from V and 10 bases from J, leaving 12 bases between.